This TCR beta chain was sequenced during a study of Graves' ophthalmopathy and Graves' hyperthyroidism. Study observations and caveats: Most clonotypes expanded in thyroid above 0.001 frequency were present in blood too.

RNA transcripts served as template for amplifying TCR beta CDR3 sequences. A first-round RT-PCR used HTBI primers, followed by a second-round multiplex PCR. One entry per CDR3 protein, called by TCRdb with MiXCR from the multiplex PCR reads. The sample holds a few hundred thousand distinct CDR3 sequences, less than 40% seen once. Patients newly diagnosed with hyperthyroidism, under 2 months' duration, were aged 18 to 65, the study reports. Uncontrolled infections, other autoimmune diseases, pregnancy or lactation barred patients from enrollment. There are many counts of this clonotype. Antigen: not known. The TCR comes from an adult man with Graves' hyperthyroidism. Input material: peripheral blood or thyroid tissue (not recorded which).

DNA for the CDR3: TGTGCCAGCAGCTTAGCTCGGATAGCTAGCGGGAGTTCCTACGAGCAGTACTTC. Its protein is CASSLARIASGSSYEQYF. The chain uses TRBV7-2 and TRBJ2-7; 10 nucleotides agree with TRBD2. Trimming removed 0 bases from V and 1 base from J; junction bases left unmatched: 9. The CDR3 is 18 residues long. CDR1 is SGHTA and CDR2 is FQGNSA in the germline V gene. Full variable domain (outside the CDR3, taken from reference TRBV7-2 and TRBJ2-7): GAGVSQSPSNKVTEKGKDVELRCDPISGHTALYWYRQSLGQGLEFLIYFQGNSAPDKSGLPSDRFSAERTGGSVSTLTIQRTQQEDSAVYLCASSLARIASGSSYEQYFGPGTRLTVT.